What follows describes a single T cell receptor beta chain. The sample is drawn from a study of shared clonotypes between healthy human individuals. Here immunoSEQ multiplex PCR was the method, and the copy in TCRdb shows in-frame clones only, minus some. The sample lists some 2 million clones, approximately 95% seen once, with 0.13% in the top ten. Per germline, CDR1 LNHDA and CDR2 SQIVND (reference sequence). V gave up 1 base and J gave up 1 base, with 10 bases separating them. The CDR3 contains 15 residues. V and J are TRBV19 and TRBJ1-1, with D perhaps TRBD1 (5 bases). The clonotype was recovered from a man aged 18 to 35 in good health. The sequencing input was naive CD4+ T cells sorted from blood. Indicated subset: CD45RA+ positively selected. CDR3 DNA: TGTGCCAGTAGTATAGCAGGGAGAGGGAACACTGAAGCTTTCTTT. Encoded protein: CASSIAGRGNTEAFF. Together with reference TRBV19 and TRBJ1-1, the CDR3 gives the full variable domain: DGGITQSPKYLFRKEGQNVTLSCEQNLNHDAMYWYRQDPGQGLRLIYYSQIVNDFQKGDIAEGYSVSREKKESFPLTVTSAQKNPTAFYLCASSIAGRGNTEAFFGQGTRLTVV.